The T cell receptor beta chain under discussion was sequenced for a study of blood T cell repertoires in COVID-19. The V end lost 0 bases, the J end lost 3 bases, and 12 bases lay between the germline ends. Germline V gene data show CDR1 as SGHNT and CDR2 as YYREEE (reference sequence). This CDR3 has 16 amino acids. Per the study methods: Reference gene primer amplification gave nucleated cell count estimates. TCRdb keeps only in-frame clones here, not all; method: immunoSEQ multiplex PCR. V and J calls and clone size come straight from that table; D and trimming were deduced from the DNA. This table holds over 250,000 clones, 86% found once.

The sample was peripheral blood. The chain recombines TRBV5-4 with TRBJ1-4; maybe TRBD1 (6 bases). The source is a man aged 35-49 years who had recovered from COVID-19. The CDR3 region is CASSLGSGASNEKLFF. CDR3 sequence (DNA): TGTGCCAGCAGCTTGGGATCAGGGGCCTCTAATGAAAAACTGTTTTTT.